The 20 T cell receptor beta chains presented below share a single source sample, sequenced in a study of neurological immune-mediated disorders. One entry per CDR3 protein, called by TCRdb with MiXCR from the 5' RACE reads. This table holds approximately 50,000 distinct CDR3 sequences, about 5.6% found once. Source material: CD4+ T cells from blood. These TCRs come from a young woman with multiple sclerosis.

This clonotype was observed many times. The rearrangement joins TRBV9 to TRBJ2-7; 7 positions match TRBD2. J gave up 1 base and V 4 bases, and 2 bases lay outside the gene matches. The CDR3 spans 13 residues. From germline, CDR1 is SGDLS and CDR2 YYNGEE. The CDR3 sequence: CASSRGGSYEQYF. The CDR3 coding sequence is TGTGCCAGCAGCCGCGGGGGATCCTACGAGCAGTACTTC.

This clonotype was observed many times. The chain recombines TRBV3-1 with TRBJ1-2; the match to TRBD1 covers 9 bases. This CDR3 comprises 16 residues. V was pared by 1 base and J by 8 bases, with 11 bases of the junction left unmatched. Germline loops: CDR1 LGHDT, CDR2 YNNKEL (reference sequence). CDR3 coding DNA: TGTGCCAGCAGCCAAGGTAGACGGGACAGGGTGTCGGGCTACACCTTC. This sequence encodes CASSQGRRDRVSGYTF.

This clonotype was counted at least ten times. This chain uses TRBV5-1 with TRBJ2-7; TRBD1 might be the D (6 bases). Looked up from germline, CDR1 is SGHRS and CDR2 is YFSETQ. The CDR3 sequence is 14 residues long. V lost 2 bases and J lost 3, with 12 bases in between. CDR3 bases: TGCGCCAGCAGCTTTACCGGGACAATCTACGAGCAGTACTTC. This codes for CASSFTGTIYEQYF.

V usage is TRBV5-1 and J usage is TRBJ2-7; TRBD2 agrees at 12 bases. V lost 3 bases to trimming and J lost 7 bases; unmatched junction nucleotides: 5. This CDR3 is built from 14 residues. Germline V gene data show CDR1 as SGHRS and CDR2 as YFSETQ. This chain's CDR3 is CASSSLAGGQEQYF. CDR3 DNA: TGCGCCAGCAGCTCCCTAGCGGGGGGGCAGGAGCAGTACTTC.

Ten or more counts support this clonotype. The chain links TRBV9 to TRBJ2-2, with D maybe TRBD1 (6 bases). The CDR3 loop spans 14 amino acids. V lost 1 base, J lost 7 bases, and 11 bases lay in between. Germline CDR1 is SGDLS and CDR2 is YYNGEE. CDR3 in amino acids: CASSVHGQFGELFF. In DNA, the CDR3 is TGTGCCAGCAGCGTACATGGACAGTTCGGGGAGCTGTTTTTT.

This clonotype was seen many times. The rearrangement uses TRBV25-1 and TRBJ2-1; 9 positions agree with TRBD2. The J segment lost 6 bases and the V segment lost 2 bases, leaving 14 bases of the junction unmatched. The CDR3 consists of 18 residues. Per germline, CDR1 MGHDK and CDR2 SYGVNS. DNA for the CDR3: TGTGCCAGCAGTGAAACAGCGGGGGGCACCTTAGGTTCCAATGAGCAGTTCTTC. It yields the protein CASSETAGGTLGSNEQFF.

There are many counts of this clonotype. This chain uses TRBV12-3 or TRBV12-4 with TRBJ1-6; maybe TRBD1 (5 bases). The CDR3 has 17 amino acids. Trimming removed 6 bases from V and 2 bases from J, with 17 bases in between. CDR3 residues: CASRYIGGNPYNSPLHF. In DNA form, the CDR3 reads TGTGCCAGCAGATACATTGGGGGTAACCCCTATAATTCACCCCTCCACTTT.

In its sample, this clonotype was seen many times. The rearrangement uses TRBV5-1 and TRBJ1-4; D call uncertain. Trimming removed 5 bases at V and 0 bases at J, with 8 bases between. The CDR3 loop spans 14 amino acids. CDR1 and CDR2 from the germline V gene are SGHRS and YFSETQ. CDR3 coding DNA: TGCGCCAGCAGTGTTCTATCAACTAATGAAAAACTGTTTTTT. This gives the protein CASSVLSTNEKLFF.

This clonotype was counted ten times or more. The chain couples TRBV5-1 to TRBJ2-5; D may be TRBD2 (5 bases). Germline V lookup: CDR1 SGHRS, CDR2 YFSETQ. V was cut by 3 bases and J by 5 bases, with 5 bases left in between. The CDR3 has 11 residues. The CDR3: CASSSGETQYF. CDR3 DNA: TGCGCCAGCAGCTCGGGGGAGACCCAGTACTTC. The full variable domain, in which reference TRBV5-1 and TRBJ2-5 provide the parts outside the CDR3, is KAGVTQTPRYLIKTRGQQVTLSCSPISGHRSVSWYQQTPGQGLQFLFEYFSETQRNKGNFPGRFSGRQFSNSRSEMNVSTLELGDSALYLCASSSGETQYFGPGTRLLVL.

This clonotype was seen at least ten times. V gene TRBV6-1 combines with J gene TRBJ1-1; TRBD1 agrees at 8 bases. Germline loops: CDR1 MNHNS, CDR2 SASEGT. The CDR3 covers 14 residues. Germline trimming cut 7 bases from V and 5 bases from J; bases unmatched to any gene: 9. CDR3 DNA: TGTGCCAGCATAAAGGGGGGACAGGAAACTGAAGCTTTCTTT. Its translation is CASIKGGQETEAFF.

This clonotype was seen many times. The rearrangement uses TRBV15 and TRBJ1-5; D may be TRBD1 (5 bases). CDR1 is LNHNV and CDR2 is YYDKDF in the germline V gene (reference sequence). This CDR3 is 15 amino acids long. The V end was cut by 1 base, the J end by 2 bases, with 9 bases between. Here the CDR3 reads CATSRARAGNQPQHF. For the CDR3, the DNA is TGTGCCACCAGCAGAGCCAGGGCTGGCAATCAGCCCCAGCATTTT.

The sample holds many counts of this clonotype. The chain uses TRBV4-2 and TRBJ1-6; D is undetermined. Trimming pared 0 bases from V and 5 bases from J, leaving 8 bases between. Germline V gene sequence: CDR1 LGHNA, CDR2 YNFKEQ. The CDR3 spans 15 residues. CDR3 region: CASSQERQNNSPLHF. CDR3 coding DNA: TGTGCCAGCAGCCAAGAACGGCAGAATAATTCACCCCTCCACTTT.

The chain employs TRBV6-2 or TRBV6-3 and TRBJ1-2; D call uncertain. The ends were cut back, 5 bases at V and 3 bases at J, with 10 bases in the middle. CDR1 MNHEY and CDR2 SVGEGT come from the germline V gene. CDR3 length equals 13 residues. The CDR3 nucleotides read TGTGCCAGCAGTGCGGACTGGGACTATGGCTACACCTTC. It specifies CASSADWDYGYTF.

In this sample, this clonotype turned up many times. A junction end diverges from the germline sequence, so it may reflect a read error. This rearrangement joins TRBV28 to TRBJ1-4, with TRBD1 matching over 9 bases. The CDR3 totals 13 residues. The germline CDR1 and CDR2 sequences are MDHEN and SYDVKM. CDR3 bases: TGTGCCAGCAGTTTGCCGGGACAGGGCTCGTCGCAGTTT. The encoded protein is CASSLPGQGSSQF. The full variable domain, with the rest looked up from reference TRBV28 and TRBJ1-4, is DVKVTQSSRYLVKRTGEKVFLECVQDMDHENMFWYRQDPGLGLRLIYFSYDVKMKEKGDIPEGYSVSREKKERFSLILESASTNQTSMYLCASSLPGQGSSQFGSGTQLSVL.

In its sample, this clonotype was seen many times. The V gene is TRBV5-1, the J gene TRBJ2-3, with 14 bases fitting TRBD2. V shed 2 bases, J shed 0 bases, and the junction held 11 bases outside the gene matches. Germline V gene lookup returns CDR1 SGHRS and CDR2 YFSETQ. The CDR3 contains 20 residues. The CDR3 loop reads CASSFRGLAGDTSSTDTQYF. Written as DNA, the CDR3 is TGCGCCAGCAGCTTTCGGGGACTAGCGGGGGACACATCTAGCACAGATACGCAGTATTTT.

This clonotype was observed at least ten times. The rearrangement joins TRBV4-1 to TRBJ2-1; no definite D call. The CDR3 sequence is 16 residues long. The germline V gene has CDR1 MGHRA and CDR2 YSYEKL. The V end was cut by 4 bases, the J end by 0 bases, with 13 bases between. CDR3 bases: TGCGCCAGCAGCCCAGAGAGACTCCTCTCCTACAATGAGCAGTTCTTC. Protein: CASSPERLLSYNEQFF.

This clonotype was found many times. The chain uses TRBV24-1 and TRBJ2-7, with TRBD2 as a possible D gene (7 bases). CDR3 length: 20 amino acids. The V gene's germline CDR1 is KGHDR and CDR2 SFDVKD. Trimming removed 4 bases from V and 1 base from J, with 28 bases in between. The CDR3 nucleotides read TGTGCCACCAGTGAATTCACACTCGGTAGGGGGGGGCTTCGATCCTACGAGCAGTACGTC. It is translated as CATSEFTLGRGGLRSYEQYV.

This clonotype was detected many times. The chain has TRBV4-1 and TRBJ1-1; 8 bases are shared with TRBD1. Trimming took 4 bases from V and 4 from J; bases not matched to a gene: 5. Germline V gene lookup returns CDR1 MGHRA and CDR2 YSYEKL. The CDR3 totals 14 residues. CDR3 residues: CASSPGQGITEAFF. The CDR3 coding sequence is TGCGCCAGCAGCCCCGGACAGGGCATCACTGAAGCTTTCTTT.

This clonotype has at least ten counts. J is TRBJ2-3 and V is TRBV19; D is undetermined. CDR1 LNHDA and CDR2 SQIVND come from the germline V gene (reference sequence). V was pared by 3 bases and J by 4 bases, with 8 bases between. This CDR3 is built from 13 residues. CDR3 coding DNA: TGTGCCAGTAGTATGAGACGGGCAGATACGCAGTATTTT. Amino acids: CASSMRRADTQYF. The full variable domain, with the rest looked up from reference TRBV19 and TRBJ2-3, is DGGITQSPKYLFRKEGQNVTLSCEQNLNHDAMYWYRQDPGQGLRLIYYSQIVNDFQKGDIAEGYSVSREKKESFPLTVTSAQKNPTAFYLCASSMRRADTQYFGPGTRLTVL.

J is TRBJ1-5 and V is TRBV15, with D possibly matching TRBD1 (6 bases). The germline V gene encodes CDR1 LNHNV and CDR2 YYDKDF (reference sequence). This CDR3 comprises 19 residues. The V gene lost 0 bases and the J gene lost 5 bases, with 23 bases spanning the gap. The CDR3 DNA reads TGTGCCACCAGCAGAGATGTGGGAGGGGGTATCCCGGAGGATCAGCCCCAGCATTTT. Its translation is CATSRDVGGGIPEDQPQHF. The complete variable domain, with remaining parts taken from reference TRBV15 and TRBJ1-5, reads DAMVIQNPRYQVTQFGKPVTLSCSQTLNHNVMYWYQQKSSQAPKLLFHYYDKDFNNEADTPDNFQSRRPNTSFCFLDIRSPGLGDTAMYLCATSRDVGGGIPEDQPQHFGDGTRLSIL.